The rows below give T cell receptor beta chains drawn from one sample of a study of CD8+ T cells in alopecia areata. Produced via immunoSEQ multiplex PCR; TCRdb's table is partial and in-frame only. The table includes about 200,000 clones, 50% to 70% detected once. The material sequenced was CD4+ T cells sorted from blood, taken at week 0. These TCRs come from a human donor with alopecia areata. The CDR3 runs from the conserved cysteine through the conserved F or W. D genes are given only for firm matches. A clone size is listed for some rows: how often the clone was seen (once, few, many), or a class if it is expanded.

>TRBV29-1|TRBJ1-1|.|few
TGCAGCGTTACCGGGAAAATGCGCACTGAAGCTTTCTTT
CSVTGKMRTEAFF
>TRBV30|TRBJ2-3|.|.
TGTGCCTGGAGTCGAGGCGACCACCGACGCACAGATACGCAGTATTTT
CAWSRGDHRRTDTQYF
>TRBV29-1|TRBJ1-2|.|few
TGCAGCGCTCAACCCCGCAGTGTGACCCAAGGGGGCTACACCTTC
CSAQPRSVTQGGYTF
>TRBV18|TRBJ1-6|TRBD1|.
TGTGCCAGCTCACCACGGCGGTCTTCGGGACAGGTCCTTTTCTCCTATAATTCACCCCTCCACTTT
CASSPRRSSGQVLFSYNSPLHF
>TRBV29-1|TRBJ1-1|.|.
TGCAGCGTTGGGGCGCGAGACACTGAAGCTTTCTTT
CSVGARDTEAFF
>TRBV15|TRBJ2-7|TRBD1|.
TGTGCCACCGCGACAGGGGTGGAACCCGAGCAGTACTTC
CATATGVEPEQYF
>TRBV30|TRBJ1-4|.|.
TGTGCCTGGATGCCTCAACGGGCCTCTGGGGAAAAACTGTTTTTT
CAWMPQRASGEKLFF
>TRBV13|TRBJ2-7|.|.
TGTGCCAGCAGCTTAGCCCTCACCGGGCCAAACTACGAGCAGTACTTC
CASSLALTGPNYEQYF
>TRBV18|TRBJ2-1|.|few
TGTGCCAGCTCACCAGTATCAGGGTTGAACAATGAGCAGTTCTTC
CASSPVSGLNNEQFF
>TRBV4-1|TRBJ2-3|TRBD1|.
TGCGCCAGCAGCCAAGTAGGGACAGGGGGGGATACGCAGTATTTT
CASSQVGTGGDTQYF
>TRBV4-2|TRBJ2-3|TRBD1|.
TGTGCCAGCAGCCGACAATCCGACAGGGTTTCAGATACGCAGTATTTT
CASSRQSDRVSDTQYF
>TRBV19|TRBJ2-1|TRBD2|.
TGTGCCAGTAGCCCGACTAGCGGGGGGGCGAATGAGCAGTTCTTC
CASSPTSGGANEQFF
>TRBV7-2|TRBJ1-1|.|once
TGTGCCAGCAGCAAAGGTGTTATGAACACTGAAGCTTTCTTT
CASSKGVMNTEAFF
>TRBV2|TRBJ2-7|TRBD2|.
TGTGCCAGCAGTGAGGGAGGGCCTTCCCTATCCTACGAGCAGTACTTC
CASSEGGPSLSYEQYF
>TRBV4-2|TRBJ1-4|.|few
TGTGCCAGCGGGAGGGGAGGGGAAAAACTGTTTTTT
CASGRGGEKLFF
>TRBV7-2|TRBJ1-6|.|.
TGTGCCAGCAGCTTACTCAATTCACCCCTCCACTTT
CASSLLNSPLHF
>TRBV5-1|TRBJ2-1|.|.
TGCGCCAGCAGCTTAACTACGAATGAGCAGTTCTTC
CASSLTTNEQFF
>TRBV29-1|TRBJ1-1|.|few
TGCAGCGTTGAAAGGGTGGAGGCTGAAGCTTTCTTT
CSVERVEAEAFF
>TRBV19|TRBJ1-5|.|.
TGTGCCAGTAGTCCACTTGGCAATCAGCCCCAGCATTTT
CASSPLGNQPQHF
>TRBV5-1|TRBJ2-2|.|.
TGCGCCAGCAGAGTCATAGGGGGAGCGAACACCGGGGAGCTGTTTTTT
CASRVIGGANTGELFF
>TRBV7-2|TRBJ2-2|.|many
TGTGCCAGCAGCGCCTCAAGGGTTGGCACCGGGGAGCTGTTTTTT
CASSASRVGTGELFF
>TRBV4-1|TRBJ2-5|.|.
TGCGCCAGCAGCCGCCAAGCGTTGCAAACAGGGCGGGAGACCCAGTACTTC
CASSRQALQTGRETQYF
>TRBV5-1|TRBJ1-1|.|.
TGCGCCAGCAGCTTGCCGGGACGGAACACTGAAGCTTTCTTT
CASSLPGRNTEAFF
>TRBV6-6|TRBJ2-4|.|.
TGTGCCAGCAGCAGCCGGGACAAGAAAAACATTCAGTACTTC
CASSSRDKKNIQYF
>TRBV10-3|TRBJ2-6|.|.
TGTGCCATCACCCAGGGTTCTGGGGCCAACGTCCTGACTTTC
CAITQGSGANVLTF
>TRBV29-1|TRBJ1-6|TRBD1|once
TGCAGCGTTGGGACAGGGAGAAATTCACCCCTCCACTTT
CSVGTGRNSPLHF
>TRBV27|TRBJ2-7|.|.
TGTGCCAGCTGTCAATACGGGGGTAGCGAGCAGTACTTC
CASCQYGGSEQYF
>TRBV29-1|TRBJ1-1|TRBD1|.
TGCAGCGTTGGGCGGACAGGCGAAGCTTTCTTT
CSVGRTGEAFF
>TRBV23-1|TRBJ2-3|.|.
TGCGCCAGCAAGTCAGAAACTAGCACAGATACGCAGTATTTT
CASKSETSTDTQYF
>TRBV28|TRBJ2-1|.|.
TGTGCCAGCAGTTTGGGTACAGGGTTGCAGTTCTTC
CASSLGTGLQFF
>TRBV30|TRBJ2-3|.|.
TGTGCCTGGAGCCCGGGTAGCACAGATACGCAGTATTTT
CAWSPGSTDTQYF
>TRBV4-1|TRBJ2-5|.|.
TGCGCCAGCAGCCAAGTCATCAGAGAAGAGACCCAGTACTTC
CASSQVIREETQYF
>TRBV4-1|TRBJ2-7|TRBD2|few
TGCGCCAGCAGCCAAGCCCCTGGAGCGGGAGGATCCTACGAGCAGTACTTC
CASSQAPGAGGSYEQYF
>TRBV2|TRBJ2-1|TRBD2|.
TGTGCCAGCAGGACTAGCGGGGCAAATGAGCAGTTCTTC
CASRTSGANEQFF
>TRBV30|TRBJ1-2|.|.
TGTGCCTGGACCAGGAGGCTAGACTATGGCTACACCTTC
CAWTRRLDYGYTF
>TRBV30|TRBJ2-6|.|.
TGTGCCTGGAGTCCGACACAGGCCTCTGGGGCCAACGTCCTGACTTTC
CAWSPTQASGANVLTF
>TRBV10-3|TRBJ2-1|.|few
TGTGCCATCAGTGAGTCTAAACGACACGGTAATTTTAATGAGCAGTTCTTC
CAISESKRHGNFNEQFF
>TRBV11-2|TRBJ2-3|.|.
TGTGCCAGCAGCTTACGAGGCACAGATACGCAGTATTTT
CASSLRGTDTQYF
>TRBV25-1|TRBJ2-3|.|once
TGTGCCAGCAGTGAATTACAAACAAGGGGAGATACGCAGTATTTT
CASSELQTRGDTQYF